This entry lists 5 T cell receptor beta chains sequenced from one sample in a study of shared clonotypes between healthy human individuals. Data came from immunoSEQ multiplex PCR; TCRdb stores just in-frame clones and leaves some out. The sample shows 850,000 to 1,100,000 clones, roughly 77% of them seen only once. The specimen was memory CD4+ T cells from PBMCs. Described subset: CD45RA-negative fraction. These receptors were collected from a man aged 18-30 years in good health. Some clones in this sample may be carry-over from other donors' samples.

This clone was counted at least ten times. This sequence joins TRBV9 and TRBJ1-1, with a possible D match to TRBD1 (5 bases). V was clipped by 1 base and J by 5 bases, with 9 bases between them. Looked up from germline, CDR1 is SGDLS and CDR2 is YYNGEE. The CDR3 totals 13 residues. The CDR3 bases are TGTGCCAGCAGCGTACATGACAGTACTGAAGCTTTCTTT. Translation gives CASSVHDSTEAFF.

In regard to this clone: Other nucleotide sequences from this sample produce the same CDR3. CDR3 sequence reads: CASSSQGGEQYF. Here the CDR3 DNA reads TGTGCCAGCAGCTCACAGGGAGGCGAGCAGTACTTC. V is TRBV7-9 and J is TRBJ2-7, with D possibly being TRBD1 or TRBD2 (6 bases each). This CDR3 contains 12 residues. Germline assignment: CDR1 SEHNR and CDR2 FQNEAQ (reference sequence). The V gene lost 4 bases and the J gene lost 6 bases, with 10 bases spanning the gap.

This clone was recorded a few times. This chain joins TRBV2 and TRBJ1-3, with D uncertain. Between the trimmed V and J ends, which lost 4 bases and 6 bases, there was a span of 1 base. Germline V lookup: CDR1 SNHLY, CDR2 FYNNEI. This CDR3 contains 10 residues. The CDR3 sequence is CASSVNTIYF. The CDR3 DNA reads TGTGCCAGCAGTGTAAACACCATATATTTT.

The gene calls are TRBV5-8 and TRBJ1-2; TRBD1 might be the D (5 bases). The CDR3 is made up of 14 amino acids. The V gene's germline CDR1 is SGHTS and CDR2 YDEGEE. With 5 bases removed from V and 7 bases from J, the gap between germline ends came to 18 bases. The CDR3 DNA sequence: TGTGCCAGCAGGCATGGGACTGCCCTATCTGGCTACACCTTC. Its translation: CASRHGTALSGYTF. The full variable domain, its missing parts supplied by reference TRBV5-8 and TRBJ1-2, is EAGVTQSPTHLIKTRGQQATLRCSPISGHTSVYWYQQALGLGLQFLLWYDEGEERNRGNFPPRFSGRQFPNYSSELNVNALELEDSALYLCASRHGTALSGYTFGSGTRLTVV.

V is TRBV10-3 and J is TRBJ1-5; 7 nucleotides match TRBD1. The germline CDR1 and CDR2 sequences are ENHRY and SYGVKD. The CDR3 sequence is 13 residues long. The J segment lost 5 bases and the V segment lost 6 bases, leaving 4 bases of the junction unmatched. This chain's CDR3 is CAIRPDRDQPQHF. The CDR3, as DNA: TGTGCCATCAGACCCGACAGGGATCAGCCCCAGCATTTT.